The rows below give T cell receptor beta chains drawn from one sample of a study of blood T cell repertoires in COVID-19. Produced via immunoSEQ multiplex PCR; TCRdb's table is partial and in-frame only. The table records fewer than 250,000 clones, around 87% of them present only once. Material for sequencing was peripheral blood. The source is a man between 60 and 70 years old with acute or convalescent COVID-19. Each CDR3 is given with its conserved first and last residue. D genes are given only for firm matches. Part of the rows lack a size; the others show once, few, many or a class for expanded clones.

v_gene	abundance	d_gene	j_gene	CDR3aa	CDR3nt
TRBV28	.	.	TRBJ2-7	CASSLQGNSYEQYF	TGTGCCAGCAGTTTACAGGGGAACTCCTACGAGCAGTACTTC
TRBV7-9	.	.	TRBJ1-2	CASSLGQSINYGYTF	TGTGCCAGCAGCTTAGGGCAGTCGATTAACTATGGCTACACCTTC
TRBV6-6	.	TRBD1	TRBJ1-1	CASSRQGVTTEAFF	TGTGCCAGCAGCCGACAGGGGGTGACCACTGAAGCTTTCTTT
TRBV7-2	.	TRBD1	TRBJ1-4	CASSLGPGQGQLFF	TGTGCCAGCAGCTTAGGACCGGGACAGGGGCAACTGTTTTTT
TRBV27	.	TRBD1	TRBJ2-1	CASSLPGQGGDEQFF	TGTGCCAGCAGTCTCCCGGGACAGGGAGGCGATGAGCAGTTCTTC
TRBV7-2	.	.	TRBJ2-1	CASSLYGRDTPWNEQFF	TGTGCCAGCAGCTTATATGGCCGAGACACCCCGTGGAATGAGCAGTTCTTC
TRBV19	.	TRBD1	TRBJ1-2	CASSMWTGGNYGYTF	TGTGCCAGTAGTATGTGGACAGGGGGGAACTATGGCTACACCTTC
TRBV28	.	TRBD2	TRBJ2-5	CASSIPRGGETQYF	TGTGCCAGCAGCATTCCTCGGGGGGGGGAGACCCAGTACTTC
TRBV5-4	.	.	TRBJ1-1	CASSVNRDLEAFF	TGTGCCAGCAGCGTCAACAGGGACCTGGAAGCTTTCTTT
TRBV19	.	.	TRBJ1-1	CASSIWGGYTEAFF	TGTGCCAGTAGTATATGGGGGGGGTACACTGAAGCTTTCTTT
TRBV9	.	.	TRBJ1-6	CASSPPGAYNSPLHF	TGTGCCAGCAGCCCACCGGGGGCCTATAATTCACCCCTCCACTTT
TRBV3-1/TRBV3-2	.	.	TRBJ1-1	CASSQGGADNTEAFF	TGTGCCAGCAGCCAGGGGGGGGCAGATAACACTGAAGCTTTCTTT
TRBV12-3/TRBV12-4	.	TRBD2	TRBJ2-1	CASSTRTSGLVF	TGTGCCAGCAGTACGCGGACTAGCGGGTTGGTCTTC
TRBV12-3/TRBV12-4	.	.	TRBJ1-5	CASMGGGQPQHF	TGTGCCAGCATGGGGGGTGGTCAGCCCCAGCATTTT
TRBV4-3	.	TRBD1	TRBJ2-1	CASSQEDRGPYNEQFF	TGCGCCAGCAGCCAGGAGGACAGGGGGCCTTACAATGAGCAGTTCTTC
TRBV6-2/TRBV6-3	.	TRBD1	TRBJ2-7	CASTPGTGGPKNYEQYF	TGTGCCAGCACCCCCGGGACAGGGGGGCCGAAGAACTACGAGCAGTACTTC
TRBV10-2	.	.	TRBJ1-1	CASSEQGIAEAFF	TGCGCCAGCAGTGAACAGGGTATCGCTGAAGCTTTCTTT
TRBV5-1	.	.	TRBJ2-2	CASESDRPTGELFF	TGCGCCAGCGAATCGGACAGACCCACCGGGGAGCTGTTTTTT
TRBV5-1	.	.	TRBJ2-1	CASSLSGSGWNEQFF	TGCGCCAGCAGCTTGTCGGGTTCCGGTTGGAATGAGCAGTTCTTC
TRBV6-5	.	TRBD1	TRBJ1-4	CASSQTGGGEKLFF	TGTGCCAGCAGCCAGACAGGGGGCGGTGAAAAACTGTTTTTT
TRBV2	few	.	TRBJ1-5	CASSDTAGDNQPQHF	TGTGCCAGCAGTGATACTGCAGGGGACAATCAGCCCCAGCATTTT
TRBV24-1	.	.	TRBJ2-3	CATSDWGLDSGNTDTQYF	TGTGCCACCAGTGATTGGGGTTTAGATAGCGGAAACACAGATACGCAGTATTTT
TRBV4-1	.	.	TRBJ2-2	CASSQELDYRAGELFF	TGCGCCAGCAGCCAAGAACTGGACTACCGGGCCGGGGAGCTGTTTTTT
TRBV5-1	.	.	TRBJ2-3	CASSFGGGTDTQYF	TGCGCCAGCAGCTTCGGCGGGGGCACAGATACGCAGTATTTT
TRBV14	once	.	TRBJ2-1	CASSLAGAAKYNEQFF	TGTGCCAGCAGCCTCGCGGGGGCGGCGAAATACAATGAGCAGTTCTTC
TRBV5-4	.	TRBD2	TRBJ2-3	CASSLWRGLPSTDTQYF	TGTGCCAGCAGCTTGTGGCGGGGGTTACCTAGCACAGATACGCAGTATTTT
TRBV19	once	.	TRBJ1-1	CASSILQSMNTEAFF	TGTGCCAGTAGTATACTACAGAGCATGAACACTGAAGCTTTCTTT
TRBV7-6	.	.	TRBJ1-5	CASSLAPSGGHSNQPQHF	TGTGCCAGCAGCTTAGCTCCCTCGGGGGGCCATAGCAATCAGCCCCAGCATTTT
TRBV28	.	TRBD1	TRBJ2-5	CASSLVGQGAETQYF	TGTGCCAGCAGTTTAGTGGGACAGGGGGCAGAGACCCAGTACTTC